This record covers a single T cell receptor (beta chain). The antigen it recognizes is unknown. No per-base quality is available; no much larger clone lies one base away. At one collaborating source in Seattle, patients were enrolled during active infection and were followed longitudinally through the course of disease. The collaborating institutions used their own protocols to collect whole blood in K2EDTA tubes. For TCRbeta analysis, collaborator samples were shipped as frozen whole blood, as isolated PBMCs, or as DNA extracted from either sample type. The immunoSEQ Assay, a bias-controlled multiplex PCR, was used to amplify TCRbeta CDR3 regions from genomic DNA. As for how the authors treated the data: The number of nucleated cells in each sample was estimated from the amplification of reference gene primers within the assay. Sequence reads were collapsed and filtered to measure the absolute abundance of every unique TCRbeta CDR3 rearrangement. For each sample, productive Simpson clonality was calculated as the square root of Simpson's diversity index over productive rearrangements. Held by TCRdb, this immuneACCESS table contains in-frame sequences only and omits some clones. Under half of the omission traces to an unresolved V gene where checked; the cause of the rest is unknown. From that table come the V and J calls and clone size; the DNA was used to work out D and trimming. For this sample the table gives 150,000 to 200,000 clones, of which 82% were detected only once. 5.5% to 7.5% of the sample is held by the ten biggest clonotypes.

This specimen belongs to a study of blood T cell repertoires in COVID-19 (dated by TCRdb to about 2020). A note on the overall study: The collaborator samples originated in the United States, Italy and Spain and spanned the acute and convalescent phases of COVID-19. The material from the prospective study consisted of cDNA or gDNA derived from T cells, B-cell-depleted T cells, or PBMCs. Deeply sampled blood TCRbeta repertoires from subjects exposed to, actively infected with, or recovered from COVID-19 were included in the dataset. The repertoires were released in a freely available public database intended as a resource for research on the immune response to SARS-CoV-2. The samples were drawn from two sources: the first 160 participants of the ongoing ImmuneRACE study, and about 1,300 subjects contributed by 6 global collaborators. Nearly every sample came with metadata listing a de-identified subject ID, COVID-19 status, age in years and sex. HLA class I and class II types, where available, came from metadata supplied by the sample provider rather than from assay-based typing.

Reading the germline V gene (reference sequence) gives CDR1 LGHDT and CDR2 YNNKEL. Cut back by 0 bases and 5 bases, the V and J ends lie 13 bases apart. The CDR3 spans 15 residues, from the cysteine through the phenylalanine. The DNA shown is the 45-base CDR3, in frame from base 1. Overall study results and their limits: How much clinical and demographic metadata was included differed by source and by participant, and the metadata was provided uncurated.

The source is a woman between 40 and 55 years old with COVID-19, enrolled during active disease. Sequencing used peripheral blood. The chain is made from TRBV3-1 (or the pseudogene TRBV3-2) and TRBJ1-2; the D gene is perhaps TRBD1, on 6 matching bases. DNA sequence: TGTGCCAGCAGCCAAGATGGGGGCGTCAAATATGGCTACACCTTC. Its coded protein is CASSQDGGVKYGYTF.